This T cell receptor beta chain came from a study of blood T cell repertoires in COVID-19. J gave up 4 bases and V 4 bases, and 11 bases lay outside the gene matches. The germline gives CDR1 SGHRS, CDR2 YFSETQ. The CDR3 length is 16 residues. Produced via immunoSEQ multiplex PCR; TCRdb's table is partial and in-frame only. The sample contains 150,000 to 200,000 clones, roughly nine tenths of which appear only once. Sequences were obtained from peripheral blood. The chain carries TRBV5-1 and TRBJ2-5, with TRBD1 matching over 9 bases. The receptor was isolated from a man between 18 and 29 years old with acute or convalescent COVID-19. CDR3 coding DNA: TGCGCCAGCAGCCCCGAAGGGGGACAGGGAGGAGAGACCCAGTACTTC. Translating gives CASSPEGGQGGETQYF.